These T cell receptor beta chains were read from a single sample in a study of Tregs in tolerant kidney transplant recipients. Assay used: immunoSEQ multiplex PCR; TCRdb lists only in-frame clones, some missing. Found here are tens of thousands of clones, roughly 93% of them singletons; the top ten hold around 1.6%. The sample was CD4+ T cells from blood (PBMCs), taken 12 months after the transplant. These receptors all stem from a human patient who received a combined kidney and bone marrow transplant. Some T cells may originate from the graft donor. Each CDR3 is given with its conserved first and last residue. Fields, in order: J gene, V gene, D gene, clone size, CDR3 protein, CDR3 DNA. D genes are given only for firm matches. Part of the rows lack a size; the others show once, few, many or a class for expanded clones.

J: TRBJ2-3; V: TRBV4-1; D: TRBD2; size: .; CDR3: CASSQGLAGGFTSTDTQYF; DNA: TGCGCCAGCAGTCAAGGACTAGCGGGGGGATTCACTAGCACAGATACGCAGTATTTT
J: TRBJ1-6; V: TRBV5-1; D: TRBD1; size: .; CDR3: CASRDSSNSPLHF; DNA: TGCGCCAGCCGGGACAGTTCAAATTCCCCCCTCCACTTT
J: TRBJ2-1; V: TRBV7-9; D: TRBD2; size: .; CDR3: CASSLGLAVYNEQFF; DNA: TGTGCCAGCAGCCTTGGACTAGCGGTCTACAATGAGCAGTTCTTC
J: TRBJ2-1; V: TRBV7-2; D: .; size: .; CDR3: CASSPHGTSSYNEQFF; DNA: TGTGCCAGCAGCCCACATGGGACTTCCTCCTACAATGAGCAGTTCTTC
J: TRBJ2-5; V: TRBV9; D: TRBD2; size: .; CDR3: CASSPERGVGETQYF; DNA: TGTGCCAGCAGCCCTGAGCGGGGGGTGGGAGAGACCCAGTACTTC
J: TRBJ1-6; V: TRBV14; D: .; size: .; CDR3: CASSQEQGSPLHF; DNA: TGTGCCAGCAGCCAAGAACAGGGATCACCCCTCCACTTT
J: TRBJ1-2; V: TRBV7-2; D: TRBD1; size: .; CDR3: CASSSFPRTGRYTF; DNA: TGTGCCAGCAGCTCCTTTCCTCGGACAGGGCGTTACACCTTC
J: TRBJ2-1; V: TRBV15; D: .; size: .; CDR3: CATSRVQGALYNEQFF; DNA: TGTGCCACCAGCAGAGTCCAAGGGGCCCTCTACAATGAGCAGTTCTTC
J: TRBJ2-5; V: TRBV29-1; D: .; size: .; CDR3: CSVGLHKETQYF; DNA: TGCAGCGTCGGACTACACAAAGAGACCCAGTACTTC
J: TRBJ1-2; V: TRBV9; D: .; size: .; CDR3: CASSALGLDYGYTF; DNA: TGTGCCAGCAGCGCCTTGGGACTGGACTATGGCTACACCTTC
J: TRBJ1-3; V: TRBV18; D: .; size: .; CDR3: CASSPTAGTSSGNTIYF; DNA: TGTGCCAGCTCACCAACAGCTGGGACTTCCTCTGGAAACACCATATATTTT
J: TRBJ2-3; V: TRBV7-2; D: TRBD2; size: .; CDR3: CASSRLAGGSTDTQYF; DNA: TGTGCCAGCAGCAGACTAGCGGGGGGGAGCACAGATACGCAGTATTTT
J: TRBJ1-1; V: TRBV18; D: .; size: .; CDR3: CASSIGGKGTEAFF; DNA: TGTGCCAGCTCAATCGGAGGGAAGGGCACTGAAGCTTTCTTT
J: TRBJ2-7; V: TRBV7-9; D: TRBD1; size: .; CDR3: CASSLRDRDEQYF; DNA: TGTGCCAGCAGCTTAAGAGACAGGGACGAGCAGTACTTC
J: TRBJ1-3; V: TRBV2; D: TRBD1; size: few; CDR3: CARSGTGGNTIYF; DNA: TGTGCCAGATCCGGGACAGGGGGAAACACCATATATTTT
J: TRBJ2-1; V: TRBV5-1; D: .; size: .; CDR3: CASSPPGLIVYEQFF; DNA: TGCGCCAGCAGCCCACCGGGACTCATCGTCTATGAGCAGTTCTTC
J: TRBJ2-7; V: TRBV5-4; D: .; size: few; CDR3: CASSLHTGQTYEQYF; DNA: TGTGCCAGCAGCCTACATACGGGACAAACCTACGAGCAGTACTTC
J: TRBJ2-5; V: TRBV23-1; D: TRBD1; size: .; CDR3: CASSRPTGGRETQYF; DNA: TGCGCCAGCAGTCGACCGACAGGGGGCAGGGAGACCCAGTACTTC
J: TRBJ2-3; V: TRBV5-1; D: .; size: .; CDR3: CASSLGPSPDTQYF; DNA: TGCGCCAGCAGCTTGGGACCTAGCCCAGATACGCAGTATTTT
J: TRBJ2-1; V: TRBV5-5; D: .; size: once; CDR3: CASSFGGGSSYNEQFF; DNA: TGTGCCAGCAGCTTTGGGGGGGGCAGCTCCTACAATGAGCAGTTCTTC
J: TRBJ1-6; V: TRBV5-4; D: TRBD1; size: .; CDR3: CASSSGTGRGGNSPLHF; DNA: TGTGCCAGCAGCTCCGGGACAGGGAGGGGAGGAAATTCACCCCTCCACTTT
J: TRBJ2-7; V: TRBV20-1; D: .; size: once; CDR3: CSARDFYEQYF; DNA: TGCAGTGCCCGGGACTTTTACGAGCAGTACTTC
J: TRBJ1-1; V: TRBV10-1; D: .; size: once; CDR3: CASKRGPNTEAFF; DNA: TGCGCCAGCAAGCGAGGCCCGAACACTGAAGCTTTCTTT
J: TRBJ2-5; V: TRBV30; D: .; size: .; CDR3: CAWSEGGGGETQYF; DNA: TGTGCCTGGTCCGAAGGGGGGGGCGGGGAGACCCAGTACTTC
J: TRBJ2-5; V: TRBV30; D: .; size: once; CDR3: CAWSRDFQETQYF; DNA: TGTGCCTGGAGTCGGGACTTTCAAGAGACCCAGTACTTC
J: TRBJ2-3; V: TRBV19; D: .; size: .; CDR3: CASSISGPSTDTQYF; DNA: TGTGCCAGTAGTATTAGCGGTCCTAGCACAGATACGCAGTATTTT
J: TRBJ2-2; V: TRBV7-9; D: .; size: .; CDR3: CASSLEMKPRDPGELFF; DNA: TGTGCCAGCAGCTTAGAAATGAAACCCCGGGATCCCGGGGAGCTGTTTTTT
J: TRBJ2-5; V: TRBV2; D: TRBD2; size: .; CDR3: CASSDPGLAGGETQYF; DNA: TGTGCCAGCAGCGACCCTGGACTAGCGGGAGGAGAGACCCAGTACTTC
J: TRBJ1-1; V: TRBV2; D: .; size: .; CDR3: CASTGRTNTEAFF; DNA: TGTGCCAGCACCGGGAGAACAAACACTGAAGCTTTCTTT
J: TRBJ2-3; V: TRBV9; D: .; size: once; CDR3: CASSPWDFYTDTQYF; DNA: TGTGCCAGCAGCCCTTGGGACTTTTACACAGATACGCAGTATTTT
J: TRBJ2-5; V: TRBV19; D: .; size: .; CDR3: CASSIGIRGSGSQETQYF; DNA: TGTGCCAGTAGTATTGGAATAAGAGGGAGTGGATCGCAAGAGACCCAGTACTTC
J: TRBJ1-6; V: TRBV9; D: TRBD1; size: .; CDR3: CASSTRWDRWPPLHF; DNA: TGTGCCAGCAGCACCAGGTGGGACAGGTGGCCACCCCTCCACTTT
J: TRBJ2-1; V: TRBV28; D: TRBD2; size: .; CDR3: CASRTSGGAFNEQFF; DNA: TGTGCCAGCAGGACCAGCGGGGGGGCGTTCAATGAGCAGTTCTTC
J: TRBJ2-5; V: TRBV7-2; D: .; size: .; CDR3: CASSLVSGSAGETQYF; DNA: TGTGCCAGCAGCTTAGTTTCGGGTTCGGCCGGAGAGACCCAGTACTTC
J: TRBJ2-1; V: TRBV18; D: .; size: .; CDR3: CASSPDFRAYNEQFF; DNA: TGTGCCAGCTCCCCGGACTTCCGGGCCTACAATGAGCAGTTCTTC
J: TRBJ1-5; V: TRBV23-1; D: .; size: .; CDR3: CASSRKWGGKDQPQHF; DNA: TGCGCCAGCAGTCGCAAATGGGGAGGGAAAGATCAGCCCCAGCATTTT
J: TRBJ2-5; V: TRBV10-3; D: .; size: .; CDR3: CANSKGVTETQYF; DNA: TGTGCCAACTCTAAAGGGGTTACGGAGACCCAGTACTTC
J: TRBJ2-3; V: TRBV18; D: TRBD2; size: once; CDR3: CASSQSTSGTVGTQYF; DNA: TGTGCCAGCTCACAATCGACTAGCGGGACGGTGGGTACGCAGTATTTT
J: TRBJ2-3; V: TRBV27; D: TRBD1; size: once; CDR3: CASSLRAFPGQGADTQYF; DNA: TGTGCCAGCAGTTTGCGCGCTTTCCCCGGACAGGGTGCAGATACGCAGTATTTT
J: TRBJ1-6; V: TRBV6-5; D: .; size: .; CDR3: CASSFLGNSPLHF; DNA: TGTGCCAGCAGTTTCTTGGGCAATTCACCCCTCCACTTT
J: TRBJ1-2; V: TRBV7-9; D: TRBD1; size: .; CDR3: CASSLDRDRLFYGYTF; DNA: TGTGCCAGCAGCCTGGACCGGGACAGGTTATTTTATGGCTACACCTTC
J: TRBJ2-5; V: TRBV7-2; D: TRBD2; size: .; CDR3: CASSLGGTSGGETQYF; DNA: TGTGCCAGCAGCTTAGGGGGGACTAGCGGGGGAGAGACCCAGTACTTC
J: TRBJ2-3; V: TRBV25-1; D: .; size: .; CDR3: CASSESGTDTQYF; DNA: TGTGCCAGCAGTGAATCCGGCACAGATACGCAGTATTTT
J: TRBJ2-7; V: TRBV7-6; D: TRBD1; size: .; CDR3: CASSLTGTGRYEQYF; DNA: TGTGCCAGCAGCTTAACTGGGACAGGGCGTTACGAGCAGTACTTC